The rows below give T cell receptor beta chains drawn from one sample of a study of OX40 agonist ivuxolimab in advanced cancers. Using immunoSEQ multiplex PCR, the repertoire was profiled, and TCRdb retains in-frame clones only, with some absent. Among under 150,000 clones, 85% to 90% were seen once, and the ten largest hold around 0.55%. The sample consisted of CD4+ or CD8+ T cells sorted from blood, taken in a trial of the OX40 agonist ivuxolimab. The receptors originated from an adult with an advanced solid tumor such as melanoma, head and neck, liver or kidney cancer. Each CDR3 is given with its conserved first and last residue. D genes are given only for firm matches. A row's size may be missing; if present it is once, few, many or a size class.

D gene	V gene	J gene	clone size	CDR3 DNA	CDR3 protein
-	TRBV7-2	TRBJ2-3	once	TGTGCCAGCAGGAAGAGGGTGGGGCCGTTTGGTGGGCAGTATTTT	CASRKRVGPFGGQYF
-	TRBV7-3	TRBJ2-2	-	TGTGCCAGCAGCTCCGGGGACACCGGGGAGCTGTTTTTT	CASSSGDTGELFF
TRBD1	TRBV5-6	TRBJ1-1	few	TGTGCCAGCAGCTTGGCCACGACAGGGGGAAGTCTGTCTGAAGCTTTCTTT	CASSLATTGGSLSEAFF
-	TRBV4-2	TRBJ2-5	-	TGTGCCAGCAGCCAAGATGGGGGAGAGACCCAGTACTTC	CASSQDGGETQYF
-	TRBV10-1	TRBJ2-1	few	TGCGCCAGCAGTGGGGGCACCTACAATGAGCAGTTCTTC	CASSGGTYNEQFF
-	TRBV5-1	TRBJ2-1	-	TGCGCCAGCACCTTGTCGACCTACAATGAGCAGTTCTTC	CASTLSTYNEQFF
-	TRBV27	TRBJ1-3	-	TGTGCCAGCAGTTTAGATATCTCTGGAAACACCATATATTTT	CASSLDISGNTIYF
-	TRBV28	TRBJ2-5	-	TGTGCCAGCACCCTTAGGGTGAAAGAGACCCAGTACTTC	CASTLRVKETQYF
TRBD2	TRBV9	TRBJ2-1	-	TGTGCCAGCAGCACAGCGGGGGGTTACAATGAGCAGTTCTTC	CASSTAGGYNEQFF
-	TRBV7-2	TRBJ1-1	-	TGTGCCAGCAGCCTGTACAGGGTCCCTGAAGCTTTCTTT	CASSLYRVPEAFF
-	TRBV10-1	TRBJ2-1	-	TGCGCCAGCAGTGAGTCGGGGGGGCCCTCCTACAATGAGCAGTTCTTC	CASSESGGPSYNEQFF
-	TRBV20-1	TRBJ1-2	-	TGCAGTGCGGGTAGGGACTATGGCTACACCTTC	CSAGRDYGYTF
TRBD1	TRBV19	TRBJ1-2	-	TGTGCCAGTAGCGGACAGGGAAAATACTATGGCTACACCTTC	CASSGQGKYYGYTF
TRBD1	TRBV10-1	TRBJ2-7	few	TGCGCCAGCATGGGGGACAGAGACTACGAGCAGTACTTC	CASMGDRDYEQYF
-	TRBV7-9	TRBJ1-3	-	TGTGCCAGTAATGGACAGTTTACCTCTGGAAACACCATATATTTT	CASNGQFTSGNTIYF
TRBD1	TRBV29-1	TRBJ2-5	once	TGCAGCGCTGAAAATGGACAGGGCGAGACCCAGTACTTC	CSAENGQGETQYF
-	TRBV19	TRBJ2-3	-	TGTGCCAGTAGGTTCGGGACGTCCCGCACAGATACGCAGTATTTT	CASRFGTSRTDTQYF
TRBD1	TRBV28	TRBJ1-2	-	TGTGCCAGCATCTTACAGGGGGAGGTCTATGGCTACACCTTC	CASILQGEVYGYTF
-	TRBV6-5	TRBJ2-7	-	TGTGCCAGCACGTACCAGGATGGGTCCTACGAGCAGTACTTC	CASTYQDGSYEQYF
TRBD1	TRBV15	TRBJ1-6	-	TGTGCCACCAGCAGAGGCCAGGGGGATTCACCCCTCCACTTT	CATSRGQGDSPLHF
-	TRBV2	TRBJ2-7	-	TGTGCCAGCAGTAACGGGGATCGGTACGAGCAGTACTTC	CASSNGDRYEQYF
TRBD1	TRBV5-6	TRBJ2-5	-	TGTGCCAGCAGAATGAGGGGACAGGTAGGAGAGACCCAGTACTTC	CASRMRGQVGETQYF
-	TRBV2	TRBJ1-5	-	TGTGCCCAAGGGCGGGACAGCAATCAGCCCCAGCATTTT	CAQGRDSNQPQHF
-	TRBV7-9	TRBJ1-2	few	TGTGCCAGCAGCGCGGGACTCCCGGTGGTGGCCTTC	CASSAGLPVVAF
TRBD2	TRBV7-6	TRBJ2-1	-	TGTGCCACCCAGACACTAGCGGGGGGTAACAATGAGCAGTTCTTC	CATQTLAGGNNEQFF
-	TRBV7-2	TRBJ2-1	-	TGTGCCAGCAGAATAGACGGCGGGGTCCACAATGAGCAGTTCTTC	CASRIDGGVHNEQFF
-	TRBV9	TRBJ1-2	-	TGTGCCAGCAGCGTAGATCAGGCAGCCGGGGTTGGCTACACCTTC	CASSVDQAAGVGYTF
-	TRBV14	TRBJ2-1	-	TGTGCCAGCAGCCAAGTCCTGAGCTCCTACAATGAGCAGTTCTTC	CASSQVLSSYNEQFF
-	TRBV28	TRBJ1-6	-	TGTGCCAGCAGTTCCTTGGACTACTCACCCCTCCACTTT	CASSSLDYSPLHF
-	TRBV28	TRBJ1-2	once	TGTGCCAGCGAGAGTTTCGGTAACTATGGCTACACCTTC	CASESFGNYGYTF
TRBD1	TRBV10-3	TRBJ1-2	-	TGTGCCATCAGTGAGTCCGGTGTGACAGGGAGCGGCTACACCTTC	CAISESGVTGSGYTF
-	TRBV28	TRBJ1-1	once	TGTGCCAGCAGTGTCGAGAGGGCTTTCTTT	CASSVERAFF
-	TRBV7-3	TRBJ2-5	-	TGTGCCAGCAGCTTCACCCGGGAAGAGACCCAGTACTTC	CASSFTREETQYF
-	TRBV4-1	TRBJ2-7	-	TGCGCCAGCAGCCGATACGGTCGCGGCGAATCCTACGAGCAGTACTTC	CASSRYGRGESYEQYF
-	TRBV6-1	TRBJ2-3	-	TGTGCCAGCAGACTGGACCTCACAGATACGCAGTATTTT	CASRLDLTDTQYF